This record concerns one TCR beta chain sequence. Its antigen is not known. This record belongs to a study of vaccination effects on CD4 cells after COVID-19. ViraFEST used viral peptide pools to expand antigen-specific CD4+ T cells before sequencing. An approximately 10-day culture period preceded the isolation of CD4+ T cells. Recipients of the vaccine had no prior SARS-CoV-2 infection and negative nucleocapsid antibodies. On day 3 and again on day 7, half the medium was replaced with IL-2 medium. Sequencing was performed with immunoSEQ multiplex PCR; in TCRdb, only in-frame clones are kept and a portion is missing. The table lists about 68,000 clones, roughly 80% of them singletons. Study-wide results and limits: Pronounced clonal contraction occurred in clones induced by infection and by vaccine late after vaccination.

Trimming pared 8 bases from V and 5 bases from J, leaving 11 bases between. The V gene's germline CDR1 is KGHDR and CDR2 SFDVKD. The CDR3 has 12 residues. The input for sequencing was CD4+ T cells from PBMCs cultured with SARS-CoV-2 spike peptides, taken before COVID-19 vaccination. V is TRBV24-1 and J is TRBJ2-5; D tentatively fits TRBD1 or TRBD2 (5 bases each). This TCR came from a human donor who received a COVID-19 vaccine. CDR3 nucleotides: TGTGCCACCATGGTATGGGGGGAGACCCAGTACTTC. It specifies CATMVWGETQYF.